The next 28 T cell receptor beta chains were all read from a single sample in a study of control samples from healthy donors and cancer patients. Using immunoSEQ multiplex PCR, the repertoire was profiled, and TCRdb retains in-frame clones only, with some absent. There are fewer than 150,000 clones in the sample; about nine tenths occur only once, and approximately 2.7% lies in the top ten. Sample: blood. The receptors were gathered from a man in his late teens or twenties in good health.

V and J are TRBV6-5 and TRBJ2-1, with 7 bases identical to TRBD2. Germline V lookup: CDR1 MNHEY, CDR2 SVGAGI. The junction had 2 bases not matched to a gene; V was cut back by 2 bases and J by 4 bases. This CDR3 is built from 14 residues. In DNA form, the CDR3 reads TGTGCCAGCAGTTACAGCGGGGCATACAATGAGCAGTTCTTC. Translating it yields CASSYSGAYNEQFF.

This clone showed up just once. J is TRBJ2-1 and V is TRBV2; 8 nucleotides match TRBD2. The CDR3 covers 14 residues. The trim removed 7 bases at V and 8 bases at J, leaving 10 bases unmatched. CDR1 and CDR2 from the germline V gene are SNHLY and FYNNEI. DNA for the CDR3: TGTGCCAGCATGGTGGGACTAGATCCCCATGAGCAGTTCTTC. Translated, it gives CASMVGLDPHEQFF.

V gene TRBV7-9 combines with J gene TRBJ2-7; D is perhaps TRBD1 (5 bases). This CDR3 spans 14 amino acids. The germline CDR1 and CDR2 sequences are SEHNR and FQNEAQ (reference sequence). The V end lost 1 base, the J end lost 5 bases, and 12 bases lay between the germline ends. CDR3 sequence: CASSLDGAVHEQYF. CDR3 nucleotides: TGTGCCAGCAGCTTAGATGGGGCGGTTCACGAGCAGTACTTC. Full variable domain (outside the CDR3, taken from reference TRBV7-9 and TRBJ2-7): DTGVSQNPRHKITKRGQNVTFRCDPISEHNRLYWYRQTLGQGPEFLTYFQNEAQLEKSRLLSDRFSAERPKGSFSTLEIQRTEQGDSAMYLCASSLDGAVHEQYFGPGTRLTVT.

The V call is TRBV7-2, the J call TRBJ1-6, with D possibly matching TRBD1 (5 bases). V lost 4 bases and J 9 bases, leaving 16 bases between the germline ends. The CDR3 has 15 amino acids. In germline, CDR1 is SGHTA, CDR2 FQGNSA. The CDR3 bases are TGTGCCAGCAGCTCCTCTATAGGGGCCAGTTCACCCCTCCACTTT. Its translation: CASSSSIGASSPLHF.

This chain uses TRBV12-5 with TRBJ2-3, with D unclear. Germline V lookup: CDR1 LGHNT, CDR2 FRNRAP. V lost 3 bases, J lost 5 bases, and 3 bases lay in between. The CDR3 runs to 11 residues. CDR3 sequence reads: CASGFLDTQYF. CDR3 in DNA: TGTGCTAGTGGTTTCCTAGATACGCAGTATTTT.

This sequence joins TRBV5-1 and TRBJ2-1; 10 bases agree with TRBD2. The junction had 8 bases not matched to a gene; V was cut back by 0 bases and J by 8 bases. CDR1 and CDR2 from the germline V gene are SGHRS and YFSETQ. The CDR3 contains 16 residues. This chain's CDR3 is CASSLERGGLDDEQFF. The DNA for the CDR3 is TGCGCCAGCAGCTTGGAGCGGGGGGGCCTCGACGATGAGCAGTTCTTC.

The V call is TRBV2, the J call TRBJ2-5; TRBD1 might be the D (5 bases). CDR1 SNHLY and CDR2 FYNNEI come from the germline V gene. Trimming left V 1 base short and J 10 bases short, with 19 bases between. This CDR3 is 15 amino acids long. The CDR3 loop is CASSEGRTPIRNQYF. Written as DNA, the CDR3 is TGTGCCAGCAGTGAAGGCAGGACACCGATCAGGAACCAGTACTTC.

The chain carries TRBV2 and TRBJ1-6, with 7 bases matching TRBD1. Germline loops: CDR1 SNHLY, CDR2 FYNNEI. The CDR3 contains 13 residues. V dropped 9 bases and J dropped 8; count of bases not matched to a gene: 7. The CDR3 sequence is CARGGEGDSPLHF. In nucleotides, the CDR3 is TGTGCCAGAGGGGGCGAAGGGGATTCACCCCTCCACTTT. Full variable domain (rest looked up from reference TRBV2 and TRBJ1-6): EPEVTQTPSHQVTQMGQEVILRCVPISNHLYFYWYRQILGQKVEFLVSFYNNEISEKSEIFDDQFSVERPDGSNFTLKIRSTKLEDSAMYFCARGGEGDSPLHFGNGTRLTVT.

This chain joins TRBV9 and TRBJ2-1; 10 bases fit TRBD1. The ends lost 2 bases at V and 6 bases at J; junction bases unmatched: 2. Germline assignment: CDR1 SGDLS and CDR2 YYNGEE. The CDR3 sequence is 14 residues long. The CDR3 nucleotides read TGTGCCAGCAGCGTGGGGACAGGGGCCAATGAGCAGTTCTTC. Encoded protein: CASSVGTGANEQFF.

The CDR3: CASLQGWATEAFF. CDR3 DNA sequence: TGTGCCAGCTTGCAGGGGTGGGCCACTGAAGCTTTCTTT. The V call is TRBV18, the J call TRBJ1-1; D possibly corresponds to TRBD1 (6 bases). V was clipped by 7 bases and J by 4 bases, with 13 bases between them. Germline CDR1 is KGHSH and CDR2 is LQKENI. This CDR3 contains 13 residues.

V is TRBV19 and J is TRBJ2-3; 9 bases agree with TRBD2. V shed 0 bases and J 1 base; nucleotides not matched to a gene: 5. In germline, CDR1 is LNHDA, CDR2 SQIVND (reference sequence). The CDR3 runs to 17 residues. CDR3 residues: CASSIDPASGGTDTQYF. CDR3 nucleotide sequence: TGTGCCAGTAGTATAGATCCTGCTAGCGGGGGCACAGATACGCAGTATTTT.

This sequence joins TRBV25-1 and TRBJ2-1; no clear D gene. The V gene lost 3 bases and the J gene lost 8 bases, with 8 bases spanning the gap. The germline gives CDR1 MGHDK, CDR2 SYGVNS. CDR3 length equals 12 residues. The chain's CDR3 is CASSDPYYEQFF. The CDR3 nucleotides read TGTGCCAGCAGTGATCCGTACTATGAGCAGTTCTTC.

This clone showed up just once. The gene calls are TRBV6-2 or TRBV6-3 and TRBJ2-5, with 9 bases lining up with TRBD2. Trimming took 6 bases from V and 4 from J; bases not matched to a gene: 9. This CDR3 has 15 residues. CDR1 and CDR2 (germline): MNHEY, SVGEGT. The CDR3 DNA reads as TGTGCCAGCAGCCCCCAGGGGCGGGGGGGAGAGACCCAGTACTTC. This codes for CASSPQGRGGETQYF.

The chain is built from TRBV28 and TRBJ1-5; the match to TRBD1 covers 7 bases. V shed 5 bases and J 6 bases; nucleotides not matched to a gene: 7. This CDR3 has 14 residues. The germline gives CDR1 MDHEN, CDR2 SYDVKM. CDR3 bases: TGTGCCAGCAGTGCAACAGGGGAGGGTCAGCCCCAGCATTTT. It is translated as CASSATGEGQPQHF.

This rearrangement joins TRBV6-5 to TRBJ2-7, with a possible D match to TRBD1 (6 bases). The CDR3 extends over 14 amino acids. Germline V gene sequence: CDR1 MNHEY, CDR2 SVGAGI. V lost 5 bases, J lost 1 base, and 12 bases lay in between. CDR3 sequence (DNA): TGTGCCAGCAGTCCCCCGGGACAATCCTACGAGCAGTACTTC. It yields the protein CASSPPGQSYEQYF.

CDR3 region: CASWEGGTEAFF. The CDR3 DNA reads as TGTGCCAGCTGGGAGGGCGGGACTGAAGCTTTCTTT. The chain is built from TRBV28 and TRBJ1-1, with D hard to call. Deletions cut 8 bases from V and 5 bases from J, with 12 bases between. Germline V gene data show CDR1 as MDHEN and CDR2 as SYDVKM. This CDR3 spans 12 amino acids. The full variable domain, completed using reference TRBV28 and TRBJ1-1, is DVKVTQSSRYLVKRTGEKVFLECVQDMDHENMFWYRQDPGLGLRLIYFSYDVKMKEKGDIPEGYSVSREKKERFSLILESASTNQTSMYLCASWEGGTEAFFGQGTRLTVV.

With regard to this clone: The same CDR3 can be traced to other DNA sequences in this sample. This sequence joins TRBV28 and TRBJ1-2; D remains ambiguous. Trimming removed 4 bases at V and 4 bases at J, with 4 bases between. Per the germline V gene, CDR1 is MDHEN and CDR2 is SYDVKM. This CDR3 contains 11 residues. The CDR3 nucleotides read TGTGCCAGCAGTTCCGGCTATGGCTACACCTTC. This translates into CASSSGYGYTF.

CDR3 sequence (DNA): TGTGCCAGCAGTGGCGGAGACAGGGGGGGAGAAAAACTGTTTTTT. Protein sequence: CASSGGDRGGEKLFF. The V gene is TRBV28, the J gene TRBJ1-4; TRBD1 aligns across 9 bases. V dropped 5 bases and J dropped 8; count of bases not matched to a gene: 9. CDR1 MDHEN and CDR2 SYDVKM come from the germline V gene. The CDR3 is 15 amino acids.

V is TRBV5-1 and J is TRBJ2-3; a weak D match, TRBD2 (6 bases). Between the trimmed V and J ends, which lost 0 bases and 6 bases, there was a span of 14 bases. CDR3 length: 15 amino acids. Germline loops: CDR1 SGHRS, CDR2 YFSETQ. CDR3 in amino acids: CASSLVGGVGDTQYF. DNA for the CDR3: TGCGCCAGCAGCTTGGTGGGCGGGGTAGGGGATACGCAGTATTTT.

In its sample, this clone was seen a few times. The chain has TRBV28 and TRBJ1-6; D might be TRBD1 (6 bases). The V end lost 8 bases, the J end lost 7 bases, and 15 bases lay between the germline ends. The CDR3 has 14 residues. Germline CDR1 and CDR2: MDHEN and SYDVKM. CDR3 loop: CASSRNRANSPLHF. The CDR3 coding sequence is TGTGCCAGCTCTAGGAACAGGGCCAATTCACCCCTCCACTTT.

The rearrangement links TRBV27 to TRBJ1-5, with TRBD1 matching over 9 bases. The CDR3 contains 15 residues. V lost 5 bases to trimming and J lost 4 bases; unmatched junction nucleotides: 6. Per germline, CDR1 MNHEY and CDR2 SMNVEV (reference sequence). The CDR3 region has the DNA TGTGCCAGCAGTAACCGACAGGGGGGAAATCAGCCCCAGCATTTT. This translates into CASSNRQGGNQPQHF.

The V gene is TRBV4-3, the J gene TRBJ2-4; D not resolved. Trimming took 0 bases from V and 6 from J, leaving 6 bases between them. CDR3 length: 13 residues. CDR1 LGHNA and CDR2 YSLEER come from the germline V gene. CDR3 in DNA: TGCGCCAGCAGCCAAGATCTCCGAAACATTCAGTACTTC. It is translated as CASSQDLRNIQYF.

The chain carries TRBV12-3 or TRBV12-4 and TRBJ1-3, with D uncertain. V was pared by 6 bases and J by 2 bases, with 8 bases between. This CDR3 region has 13 residues. The CDR3 spells CASSLPAGNTIYF. CDR3 in DNA: TGTGCCAGCAGCCTCCCCGCTGGAAACACCATATATTTT.

The chain links TRBV9 to TRBJ2-2; 9 bases fit TRBD2. Germline assignment: CDR1 SGDLS and CDR2 YYNGEE. This CDR3 has 16 amino acids. V lost 4 bases and J lost 9; bases outside the gene matches: 13. CDR3 loop: CASSPLGGRASRELFF. CDR3 nucleotide sequence: TGTGCCAGCAGCCCCTTGGGCGGGAGGGCCTCCCGGGAGCTGTTTTTT.

The chain recombines TRBV12-3 or TRBV12-4 with TRBJ2-7; D perhaps matches TRBD2 (6 bases). The CDR3 is 12 residues long. Trimming left V 3 bases short and J 3 bases short, with 6 bases between. The DNA for the CDR3 is TGTGCCAGCAGTTTGGAGGGCTACGAGCAGTACGTC. It yields the protein CASSLEGYEQYV.

This clone was counted a single time. The CDR3 bases are TGTGCCAGCAGCAAACGACTAGCGGGGGGGCAGGATACGCAGTATTTT. It codes for CASSKRLAGGQDTQYF. The chain uses TRBV7-6 and TRBJ2-3; 14 bases align to TRBD2. CDR3 length: 16 amino acids. Germline assignment: CDR1 SGHVS and CDR2 FNYEAQ. Trimming removed 5 bases from V and 6 bases from J; junction bases left unmatched: 7.

The chain combines TRBV3-1 (or the pseudogene TRBV3-2) with TRBJ2-6; D remains unclear. The CDR3 spans 17 residues. The V gene lost 1 base and the J gene lost 2 bases, with 12 bases spanning the gap. The V gene's germline CDR1 is LGHDT and CDR2 YNNKEL (reference sequence). CDR3: CASSQGIWGTGANVLTF. For the CDR3, the DNA is TGTGCCAGCAGCCAAGGGATTTGGGGAACTGGGGCCAACGTCCTGACTTTC.

The rearrangement links TRBV30 to TRBJ2-3; unclear D gene. V was clipped by 0 bases and J by 4 bases, with 8 bases between them. CDR3 length: 13 amino acids. From germline, CDR1 is GTSNPN and CDR2 SVGIG (reference sequence). This CDR3 reads CAWSVNSPDTQYF. The CDR3 DNA reads as TGTGCCTGGAGTGTAAACTCTCCAGATACGCAGTATTTT.